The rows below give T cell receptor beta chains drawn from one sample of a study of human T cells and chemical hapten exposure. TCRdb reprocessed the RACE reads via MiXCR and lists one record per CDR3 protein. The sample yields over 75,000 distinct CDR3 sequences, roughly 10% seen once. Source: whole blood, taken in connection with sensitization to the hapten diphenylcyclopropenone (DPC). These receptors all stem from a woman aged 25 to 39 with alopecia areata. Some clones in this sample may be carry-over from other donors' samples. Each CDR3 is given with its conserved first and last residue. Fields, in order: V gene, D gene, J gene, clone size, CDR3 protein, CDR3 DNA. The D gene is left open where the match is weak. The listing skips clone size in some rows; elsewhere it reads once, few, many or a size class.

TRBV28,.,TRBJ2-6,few,CASSGQSGANVLTF,TGTGCCAGCAGCGGACAGTCTGGGGCCAACGTCCTGACTTTC
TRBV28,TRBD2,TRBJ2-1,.,CASSPTSGRYEQFF,TGTGCCAGCAGTCCGACTAGCGGGAGATATGAGCAGTTCTTC
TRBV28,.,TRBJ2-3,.,CATLADTQYF,TGTGCCACCCTAGCAGATACGCAGTATTTT
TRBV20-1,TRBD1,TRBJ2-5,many,CSARVPRTGETQYF,TGCAGTGCTAGAGTCCCCCGGACAGGGGAGACCCAGTACTTC
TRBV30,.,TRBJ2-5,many,CAWNENREETQYF,TGTGCCTGGAACGAGAACAGGGAAGAGACCCAGTACTTC
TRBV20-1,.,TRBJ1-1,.,CSAGPLEAFF,TGCAGTGCCGGTCCTTTGGAAGCTTTCTTT
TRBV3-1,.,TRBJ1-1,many,CASSPRRMNTEAFF,TGTGCCAGCAGCCCGCGCCGCATGAACACTGAAGCTTTCTTT
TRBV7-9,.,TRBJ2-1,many,CASSFIVEQFF,TGTGCCAGCAGCTTCATAGTTGAGCAGTTCTTC
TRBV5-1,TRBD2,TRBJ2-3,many,CASSPMASGNTDTQYF,TGCGCCAGCAGCCCCATGGCTAGCGGGAATACAGATACGCAGTATTTT
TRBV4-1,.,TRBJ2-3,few,CASSQEERVPDTQYF,TGCGCCAGCAGCCAAGAGGAGCGGGTCCCAGATACGCAGTATTTT
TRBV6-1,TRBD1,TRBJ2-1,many,CASSLQGEVNNEQFF,TGTGCCAGCAGTTTACAGGGGGAAGTTAACAATGAGCAGTTCTTC
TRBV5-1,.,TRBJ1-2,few,CASSLGGESGYTF,TGCGCCAGCAGTCTCGGCGGGGAGAGTGGCTACACCTTC
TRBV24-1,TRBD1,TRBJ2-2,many,CATSDRTGAGMSVGELFF,TGTGCCACCAGTGATCGGACAGGGGCCGGGATGTCGGTCGGGGAGCTGTTTTTT
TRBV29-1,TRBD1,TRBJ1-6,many,CSVRTGTGGSPLHF,TGCAGCGTCCGTACCGGGACAGGGGGTTCACCCCTCCACTTT
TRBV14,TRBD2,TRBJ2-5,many,CASSQGVTSGKETQYF,TGTGCCAGCAGCCAAGGGGTGACTAGCGGCAAAGAGACCCAGTACTTC
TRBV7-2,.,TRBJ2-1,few,CASSLGLALAEFF,TGTGCCAGCAGCTTAGGTCTGGCTTTGGCGGAGTTCTTC
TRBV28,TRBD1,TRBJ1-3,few,CASSRDSSSGNTIYF,TGTGCCAGCAGTCGGGACAGCAGCTCTGGAAACACCATATATTTT
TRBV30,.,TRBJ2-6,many,CAWSYESGANVLTF,TGTGCCTGGAGTTACGAGTCTGGGGCCAACGTCCTGACTTTC
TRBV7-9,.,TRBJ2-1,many,CASSEGRGEQFF,TGTGCCAGCAGCGAGGGTCGGGGTGAGCAGTTCTTC
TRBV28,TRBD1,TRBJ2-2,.,CASSAQGAGELFF,TGTGCCAGCAGTGCTCAGGGGGCCGGGGAGCTGTTTTTT
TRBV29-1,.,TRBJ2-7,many,CSVQGTYEQYF,TGCAGCGTTCAAGGTACCTACGAGCAGTACTTC
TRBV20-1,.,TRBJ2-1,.,CSARDGRRYNEQFF,TGCAGTGCTAGAGACGGGAGAAGGTACAATGAGCAGTTCTTC
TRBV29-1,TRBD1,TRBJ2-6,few,CSVTTGGSGANVLTF,TGCAGCGTTACAACAGGGGGATCAGGGGCCAACGTCCTGACTTTC
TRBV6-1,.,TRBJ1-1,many,CASSSDARRAFF,TGTGCCAGCAGTTCGGACGCCCGAAGGGCTTTCTTT
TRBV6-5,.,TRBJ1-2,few,CASSLRGGGYTF,TGTGCCAGCAGTCTCAGGGGAGGCGGCTACACCTTC
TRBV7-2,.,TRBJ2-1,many,CASSLDGSSYNEQFF,TGTGCCAGCAGCTTAGACGGGAGCTCCTACAATGAGCAGTTCTTC
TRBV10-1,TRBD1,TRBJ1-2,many,CASSETGAYGYTF,TGCGCCAGCAGTGAAACAGGGGCCTATGGCTACACCTTC
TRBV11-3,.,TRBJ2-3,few,CASSLAAGSTDTQYF,TGTGCCAGCAGCTTAGCGGCAGGGAGCACAGATACGCAGTATTTT
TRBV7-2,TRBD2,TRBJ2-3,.,CASSLNGRLRTDTQYF,TGTGCCAGCAGCTTAAACGGGAGGCTCCGCACAGATACGCAGTATTTT
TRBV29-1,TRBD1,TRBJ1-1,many,CSVGQMNTEAFF,TGCAGCGTGGGACAGATGAACACTGAAGCTTTCTTT
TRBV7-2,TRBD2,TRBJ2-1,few,CASSPTSVNHNNEQFF,TGTGCCAGCAGCCCGACTAGCGTAAACCACAACAATGAGCAGTTCTTC
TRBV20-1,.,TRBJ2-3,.,CSARRGSTDTQYF,TGCAGTGCTAGACGGGGGAGCACAGATACGCAGTATTTT
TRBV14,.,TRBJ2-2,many,CASRFRGGSGELFF,TGTGCCAGCAGATTCCGTGGGGGGTCCGGGGAGCTGTTTTTT
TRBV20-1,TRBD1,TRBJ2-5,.,CSAGDRVRETQYF,TGCAGTGCTGGGGACAGGGTGCGAGAGACCCAGTACTTC
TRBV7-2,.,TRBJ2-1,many,CASSSRRSINNEQFF,TGTGCCAGCAGCTCGAGAAGGAGTATAAACAATGAGCAGTTCTTC
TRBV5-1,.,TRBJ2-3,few,CASSSQRSTDTQYF,TGCGCCAGCAGCTCTCAGAGATCCACAGATACGCAGTATTTT
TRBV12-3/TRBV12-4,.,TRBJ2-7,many,CASSRGGNYEQYF,TGTGCCAGCAGCCGCGGCGGGAACTACGAGCAGTACTTC